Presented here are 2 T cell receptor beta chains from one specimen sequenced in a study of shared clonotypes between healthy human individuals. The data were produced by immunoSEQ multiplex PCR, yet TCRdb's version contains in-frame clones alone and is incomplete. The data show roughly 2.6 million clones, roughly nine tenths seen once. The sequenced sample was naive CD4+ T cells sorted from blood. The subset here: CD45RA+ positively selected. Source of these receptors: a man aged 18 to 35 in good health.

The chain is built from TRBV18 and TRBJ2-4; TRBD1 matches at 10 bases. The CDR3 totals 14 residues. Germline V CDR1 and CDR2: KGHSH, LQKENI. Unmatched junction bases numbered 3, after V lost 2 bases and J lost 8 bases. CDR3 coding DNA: TGTGCCAGCTCACCAGGGACAGGGGAGGACATTCAGTACTTC. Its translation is CASSPGTGEDIQYF. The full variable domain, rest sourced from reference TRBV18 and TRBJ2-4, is NAGVMQNPRHLVRRRGQEARLRCSPMKGHSHVYWYRQLPEEGLKFMVYLQKENIIDESGMPKERFSAEFPKEGPSILRIQQVVRGDSAAYFCASSPGTGEDIQYFGAGTRLSVL.

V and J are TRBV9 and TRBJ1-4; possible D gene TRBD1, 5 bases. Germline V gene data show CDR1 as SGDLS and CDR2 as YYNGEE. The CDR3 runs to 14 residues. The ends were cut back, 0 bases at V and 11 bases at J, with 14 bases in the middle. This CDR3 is CASSVGDGLGKLFF. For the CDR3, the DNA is TGTGCCAGCAGCGTAGGGGACGGCCTCGGTAAACTGTTTTTT.